These 24 T cell receptor beta chains came from one sample sequenced in a study of post-analysis software for immune sequencing data. Study findings and constraints: Four or five TRBV segments, TRBV5-6, TRBV5-1 and TRBV20-1 among them, were found more frequent in patients than controls.

Which antigens these TCRs recognize remains unknown. Researchers reported that TCR beta cDNA libraries carried unique molecular identifiers. TCRdb re-derived calls from the PCR reads in MiXCR, one entry per CDR3 protein. The sample consists of about 770,000 distinct CDR3 sequences, roughly 46% of them appearing once. The specimen was blood. Receptors originate from a girl aged 10 to 17 with multiple sclerosis.

This clonotype was counted only a few times. The chain links TRBV15 to TRBJ2-7; unclear D gene. V was pared by 5 bases and J by 4 bases, with 9 bases between. Germline CDR1 is LNHNV and CDR2 is YYDKDF (reference sequence). This CDR3 spans 12 amino acids. The CDR3 protein is CATSGVGYEQYF. The CDR3 region has the DNA TGTGCCACCAGCGGGGTGGGTTACGAGCAGTACTTC. Complete variable domain (other parts from reference TRBV15 and TRBJ2-7): DAMVIQNPRYQVTQFGKPVTLSCSQTLNHNVMYWYQQKSSQAPKLLFHYYDKDFNNEADTPDNFQSRRPNTSFCFLDIRSPGLGDTAMYLCATSGVGYEQYFGPGTRLTVT.

CDR3 amino acids: CASSLTARPLYEQYF. The DNA for the CDR3 is TGTGCCAGCAGCTTGACAGCTCGCCCCCTCTACGAGCAGTACTTC. The J gene is TRBJ2-7, the V gene TRBV7-2; perhaps TRBD1 as D (5 bases). The V end lost 3 bases, the J end lost 3 bases, and 15 bases lay between the germline ends. Germline CDR1 and CDR2: SGHTA and FQGNSA. The CDR3 runs 15 residues.

The sample holds a few counts of this clonotype. V usage is TRBV7-6 and J usage is TRBJ2-3; TRBD2 is a possible D gene (5 bases). Trimming stripped 0 bases from V and 2 bases from J, with 15 bases between. The germline gives CDR1 SGHVS, CDR2 FNYEAQ. This CDR3 spans 17 amino acids. The DNA of the CDR3 is TGTGCCAGCAGCTTAGCGGCGGAGGAAGCCTTCACAGATACGCAGTATTTT. Amino acids: CASSLAAEEAFTDTQYF.

This clonotype came up a few times. The V gene is TRBV20-1, the J gene TRBJ2-7, with 7 bases matching TRBD1. The CDR3 extends over 14 amino acids. Losses at the gene ends were 0 bases for V and 2 bases for J; bases not matched to a gene: 4. CDR1 DFQATT and CDR2 SNEGSKA come from the germline V gene (reference sequence). CDR3 coding DNA: TGCAGTGCTAGAGACCGGGACAGAACCTACGAGCAGTACTTC. This encodes CSARDRDRTYEQYF.

This rearrangement joins TRBV5-6 to TRBJ1-4, with 7 positions matching TRBD1. The CDR3 totals 14 residues. The germline gives CDR1 SGHDT, CDR2 YYEEEE. V gave up 6 bases and J gave up 5 bases; unmatched junction bases: 7. The CDR3 region has the DNA TGTGCCAGCATCGGGGACAGAGTCAATGAAAAACTGTTTTTT. Its protein product is CASIGDRVNEKLFF.

The chain joins TRBV12-3 or TRBV12-4 to TRBJ2-1; TRBD2 might be the D (7 bases). CDR3 size: 15 residues. The V gene lost 5 bases and the J gene lost 4 bases, with 15 bases spanning the gap. The CDR3 DNA reads as TGTGCCAGCAGTGGGGAGGGGGGCGCGTACAATGAGCAGTTCTTC. Protein: CASSGEGGAYNEQFF.

CDR3 sequence (DNA): TGTGCCAGCAGTTACTTTACAGGGGGCACTGAAGCTTTCTTT. This sequence encodes CASSYFTGGTEAFF. The chain recombines TRBV6-5 with TRBJ1-1, with 8 nucleotides matching TRBD1. Germline V CDR1 and CDR2: MNHEY, SVGAGI. With V trimmed by 1 base and J by 4 bases, 2 bases remained unmatched. The length of the CDR3 is 14 residues.

The chain is built from TRBV12-3 or TRBV12-4 and TRBJ2-7; D may be TRBD1 or TRBD2 (5 bases each). Trimming cost V 6 bases and J 3 bases, with 15 bases left between them. This CDR3 contains 14 residues. CDR3 bases: TGTGCCAGCAGCCCGGGACGACCTAACTACGAGCAGTACTTC. Amino acids: CASSPGRPNYEQYF.

This clonotype has just a few counts. The gene calls are TRBV12-3 or TRBV12-4 and TRBJ2-1; D uncertain. The V gene lost 5 bases and the J gene lost 8 bases, with 16 bases spanning the gap. The CDR3 extends over 14 amino acids. The DNA for the CDR3 is TGTGCCAGCAGTCAGGCAGTTTCTGGGGATGAGCAGTTCTTC. It codes for CASSQAVSGDEQFF.

J is TRBJ1-5 and V is TRBV28; the match to TRBD1 covers 9 bases. Per germline, CDR1 MDHEN and CDR2 SYDVKM. Losses at the gene ends were 6 bases for V and 4 bases for J; bases not matched to a gene: 7. The CDR3 runs to 15 residues. The CDR3 DNA follows: TGTGCCAGCAGGACTACAGGGGGCGGGAATCAGCCCCAGCATTTT. As protein: CASRTTGGGNQPQHF.

The rearrangement links TRBV24-1 to TRBJ2-1; D might be TRBD2 (6 bases). V dropped 4 bases and J dropped 7 bases, with 19 bases sitting between them. Per the germline V gene, CDR1 is KGHDR and CDR2 is SFDVKD. The CDR3 has 16 residues. The CDR3 here is CATSDPGGVLGNEQFF. DNA for the CDR3: TGTGCCACCAGTGACCCAGGAGGGGTTCTCGGAAATGAGCAGTTCTTC.

The gene calls are TRBV29-1 and TRBJ2-3, with 7 bases fitting TRBD1. The germline gives CDR1 SQVTM, CDR2 ANQGSEA. This CDR3 has 14 amino acids. Trimming took 6 bases from V and 5 from J; bases not matched to a gene: 11. DNA of the CDR3: TGCAGCGTGATTGACAGGGTAAAAAAAGATACGCAGTATTTT. It yields the protein CSVIDRVKKDTQYF.

The chain couples TRBV6-5 to TRBJ2-1; 10 bases align to TRBD2. The germline CDR1 and CDR2 sequences are MNHEY and SVGAGI. The CDR3 has 14 residues. Trimming cost V 7 bases and J 5 bases; bases outside gene matches: 5. The CDR3 DNA reads TGTGCCAGCATGGCTAGCGGGAGCAACAATGAGCAGTTCTTC. Encoded protein: CASMASGSNNEQFF.

In regard to this clonotype: Just one base apart from a much larger clone, this may be a read error. The V gene is TRBV7-7, the J gene TRBJ2-2; D is possibly TRBD1 or TRBD2 (5 bases each). CDR3 length: 14 residues. Germline V gene sequence: CDR1 SSHAT, CDR2 FNYEAQ (reference sequence). The CDR3 is CASSRATWTGEPFF. CDR3 in DNA: TGTGCTAGCAGCAGGGCAACGTGGACCGGGGAGCCGTTTTTT.

This chain links TRBV12-3 or TRBV12-4 with TRBJ1-2; tentative D call: TRBD1 (5 bases). V was shortened by 7 bases and J by 3 bases, with 18 bases between the two germline ends. This CDR3 spans 15 amino acids. Here the CDR3 DNA reads TGTGCCAGCAACTCTCGTAGGGGTTCTCACTATGGCTACACCTTC. Its translation: CASNSRRGSHYGYTF.

This clonotype has just a few counts. The chain couples TRBV7-6 to TRBJ1-5; TRBD1 agrees at 8 bases. The V gene's germline CDR1 is SGHVS and CDR2 FNYEAQ. The CDR3 extends over 17 amino acids. The ends lost 2 bases at V and 5 bases at J; junction bases unmatched: 11. The CDR3 DNA reads TGTGCCAGCAGCTTATACCCACGGGACAGGTTGGATCAGCCCCAGCATTTT. Protein product: CASSLYPRDRLDQPQHF.

This clonotype was seen ten or more times. This chain connects TRBV7-9 to TRBJ2-7, with TRBD1 matching over 9 bases. The V gene's germline CDR1 is SEHNR and CDR2 FQNEAQ (reference sequence). With V trimmed by 6 bases and J by 1 base, 4 bases remained unmatched. CDR3 length equals 14 residues. The CDR3 DNA sequence: TGTGCCAGCAGTGCGGGGACAGGGTCCTACGAGCAGTACTTC. It encodes CASSAGTGSYEQYF.

The genes are TRBV15 and TRBJ2-1; D is ambiguous. In germline, CDR1 is LNHNV, CDR2 YYDKDF (reference sequence). The CDR3 consists of 17 residues. V shed 0 bases and J shed 2 bases, with 14 bases lying between them. DNA for the CDR3: TGTGCCACCAGCAGAGAGTCAGCCCAGCGCCCCTACAATGAGCAGTTCTTC. It codes for CATSRESAQRPYNEQFF.

This chain links TRBV29-1 with TRBJ1-2; a possible D gene is TRBD1 (6 bases). The CDR3 consists of 15 residues. Per germline, CDR1 SQVTM and CDR2 ANQGSEA. Trimming stripped 3 bases from V and 5 bases from J, with 19 bases between. CDR3 protein: CSVDLGARNRYGYTF. CDR3 nucleotides: TGCAGCGTTGATCTGGGGGCGCGAAATCGGTATGGCTACACCTTC. Looking up the rest from reference TRBV29-1 and TRBJ1-2 gives the full variable domain: SAVISQKPSRDICQRGTSLTIQCQVDSQVTMMFWYRQQPGQSLTLIATANQGSEATYESGFVIDKFPISRPNLTFSTLTVSNMSPEDSSIYLCSVDLGARNRYGYTFGSGTRLTVV.

There are a few counts of this clonotype. This chain connects TRBV5-1 to TRBJ2-5; 7 bases align to TRBD2. CDR1 and CDR2 from the germline V gene are SGHRS and YFSETQ. The CDR3 runs to 14 residues. V lost 7 bases, J lost 1 base, and 7 bases stayed unmatched. CDR3 residues: CASGSSGPQETQYF. The CDR3 DNA reads as TGCGCCAGCGGTTCTAGCGGTCCCCAAGAGACCCAGTACTTC.

The V call is TRBV5-1, the J call TRBJ2-7; 12 nucleotides line up with TRBD2. V gave up 2 bases and J gave up 3 bases; unmatched junction bases: 3. The germline gives CDR1 SGHRS, CDR2 YFSETQ. This CDR3 spans 15 amino acids. The CDR3 coding sequence is TGCGCCAGCAGCTTCGAGACTAGCGGGGGCTACGAGCAGTACTTC. This gives the protein CASSFETSGGYEQYF.

The gene calls are TRBV12-3 or TRBV12-4 and TRBJ2-5; D might be TRBD2 (6 bases). V was pared by 3 bases and J by 2 bases, with 10 bases between. CDR3 length: 14 residues. CDR3: CASSFGTLQETQYF. CDR3 bases: TGTGCCAGCAGTTTCGGGACTTTACAAGAGACCCAGTACTTC.

This clonotype was counted between two and nine times. The CDR3 DNA is TGTGCCAGCAGCTTGAGCGGGAGGGACAATGAGCAGTTCTTC. Protein sequence: CASSLSGRDNEQFF. The chain joins TRBV7-3 to TRBJ2-1; 10 bases agree with TRBD2. Germline V CDR1 and CDR2: SGHTA, FQGTGA. The V gene end was trimmed by 3 bases and the J gene end by 5 bases; junction bases not matched to a gene: 1. This CDR3 is built from 14 residues.

This clonotype showed up just a few times. The rearrangement joins TRBV27 to TRBJ2-7, with TRBD1 identical over 9 bases. Germline-derived CDR1 and CDR2 are MNHEY and SMNVEV (reference sequence). V was clipped by 0 bases and J by 3 bases; unmatched bases: 3. The CDR3 loop spans 15 amino acids. The CDR3 nucleotides read TGTGCCAGCAGTTTATCCGACAGGGGGGGCTACGAGCAGTACTTC. Translated: CASSLSDRGGYEQYF.